This T cell receptor (beta chain) was recovered during a study of technical replicates of blood from a handful of donors. The junction had 6 bases not matched to a gene; V was cut back by 1 base and J by 7 bases. The CDR3 has 15 residues. CDR1 and CDR2 (germline): MGHDK, SYGVNS. Method: immunoSEQ multiplex PCR; TCRdb's copy keeps in-frame clones and lacks some. Here the sample spans around 15,000 clones, approximately 80% being singletons. The receptor comes from a human donor in good health. Some clones in this sample may be carry-over from other donors' samples. J is TRBJ2-1 and V is TRBV25-1; 8 bases fit TRBD1. The sequenced material came from PBMCs. The CDR3 coding sequence is TGTGCCAGCAGTGAATCCCAGGGGGCTAGGAATGAGCAGTTCTTC. It translates to CASSESQGARNEQFF.